In its sample, the clone carrying this T cell receptor beta chain was seen many times. Its specificity is not known. Using RNA transcripts as the source, TCR beta CDR3 regions were amplified. First-round RT-PCR of the TCR CDR3 relied on the HTBI primer set. MiXCR, applied by TCRdb to the multiplex PCR reads, yields one record per CDR3 protein. The table shows about 280,000 distinct CDR3 sequences, with around a quarter occurring only once. The data originate from a study of T cells in Graves' hyperthyroidism and ophthalmopathy. Whole-study results and caveats: Ophthalmopathy, as predicted by the model, came a median about six months after the prediction.

Fresh peripheral blood, approximately 10 ml, was the source of the PBMCs. The V end was cut by 5 bases, the J end by 3 bases, with 4 bases between. The CDR3 is 11 residues long. The clonotype originates from a man between 35 and 55 years old with Graves' hyperthyroidism that later progressed to Graves' ophthalmopathy. The sample taken for sequencing was blood. This chain joins TRBV12-3 or TRBV12-4 and TRBJ1-1; D uncertain. The CDR3 DNA follows: TGTGCCAGCAGTCTAGACACTGAAGCTTTCTTT. This codes for CASSLDTEAFF.